A selection of T cell receptor beta chains follows, all from one sample in a study of blood T cell repertoires in COVID-19. Assay used: immunoSEQ multiplex PCR; TCRdb lists only in-frame clones, some missing. The table includes roughly 190,000 clones, more than 85% detected once. The sequenced material came from PBMCs or T cells enriched from blood (not recorded which). These TCRs come from a woman between 35 and 50 years old in a cohort exposed to, infected with or recovered from COVID-19 (not recorded which). The CDR3 runs from the conserved cysteine through the conserved F or W. A D gene is named only where the DNA matches it firmly. Size values are once, few and many counts, or a class for expanded clones, and some rows have none.

D,J,V,size,DNA,CDR3
.,TRBJ1-5,TRBV19,.,TGTGCCAGTAGGATTGCACAGTGGGGGGTGACCCAGCATTTT,CASRIAQWGVTQHF
TRBD1,TRBJ1-2,TRBV6-6,once,TGTGCCAGCAGTTCAATAGGACAGGGGGCAGATTTTCGGTACACCTTC,CASSSIGQGADFRYTF
TRBD1,TRBJ1-2,TRBV4-1,.,TGCGCCAGCAGCCATTGGGACAGGGGACATGGCTACACCTTC,CASSHWDRGHGYTF
TRBD2,TRBJ2-3,TRBV11-3,.,TGTGCCAGCAGCCTCAACTGGGGCGGGAGGGCCACAGATACGCAGTATTTT,CASSLNWGGRATDTQYF
.,TRBJ2-1,TRBV5-1,.,TGCGCCAGCTCGCGGTACAATGAGCAGTTCTTC,CASSRYNEQFF
TRBD1,TRBJ1-3,TRBV5-1,.,TGCGCCAGCAGCCCGGGGACAGCTCCCTCTGGAAACACCATATATTTT,CASSPGTAPSGNTIYF
.,TRBJ2-5,TRBV15,.,TGTGCCACCAGCAGACCACGGAGGGAAGAGACCCAGTACTTC,CATSRPRREETQYF
TRBD1,TRBJ2-7,TRBV13,.,TGTGCCAGCAGCTTAGGGACAGGGGGTAACGAGCAGTACTTC,CASSLGTGGNEQYF
.,TRBJ1-2,TRBV5-5,.,TGTGCCAGCAGCTTAAGTTACAGCTATGGCTACACCTTC,CASSLSYSYGYTF
.,TRBJ2-2,TRBV6-2/TRBV6-3,medium-sized,TGTGCCAGCAGCATTAGTGAGAACACCGGGGAGCTGTTTTTT,CASSISENTGELFF
.,TRBJ1-2,TRBV6-5,.,TGTGCCAGCAGTTACTCGACCGGAGGAGGCTACACCTTC,CASSYSTGGGYTF
.,TRBJ1-1,TRBV7-9,.,TGTGCCAGCAAACTAATAGGGGGAGCGGACAACACTGAAGCTTTCTTT,CASKLIGGADNTEAFF
.,TRBJ1-1,TRBV7-9,.,TGTGCCAGCAGCTTACCGGGAATGAACACTGAAGCTTTCTTT,CASSLPGMNTEAFF
.,TRBJ1-6,TRBV5-1,few,TGCGCCAGCAGCTTGGCTCAGGGATATTCCTATAATTCACCCCTCCACTTT,CASSLAQGYSYNSPLHF
TRBD2,TRBJ2-7,TRBV3-1/TRBV3-2,.,TGTGCCAGCAGCCAAGTACCGGGACTAGAAACCTACGAGCAGTACTTC,CASSQVPGLETYEQYF
.,TRBJ1-1,TRBV11-2,.,TGTGCCAGCAGCTTAGAAGCCGAAGCTTTCTTT,CASSLEAEAFF
TRBD1,TRBJ2-5,TRBV5-1,.,TGCGCCAGCAGCACTGGACAGGGTTGGGACCAAGAGACCCAGTACTTC,CASSTGQGWDQETQYF
TRBD2,TRBJ2-2,TRBV27,.,TGTGCCAGCAGCCCCCTAGTGGAGCGGGAGACTGCCACCGGGGAGCTGTTTTTT,CASSPLVERETATGELFF
.,TRBJ1-5,TRBV19,.,TGTGCCACCAGGTATAGCAATCAGCCCCAGCATTTT,CATRYSNQPQHF
.,TRBJ2-5,TRBV2,.,TGTGCCAGCCGTTACCAAGAGACCCAGTACTTC,CASRYQETQYF
TRBD2,TRBJ2-3,TRBV30,.,TGTGCCTGGATCCGGACTAGCGGGATTAGTACGCAGTATTTT,CAWIRTSGISTQYF
.,TRBJ2-1,TRBV7-6,.,TGTGCCAGCAGCCCTTCCCCCCGCGCCCTAGAGTATGAGCAGTTCTTC,CASSPSPRALEYEQFF
.,TRBJ1-3,TRBV29-1,.,TGCAGCGTTGTTCCTGCAGGCTCTGGAAACACCATATATTTT,CSVVPAGSGNTIYF
.,TRBJ1-4,TRBV30,.,TGTGCCTGGAGTCTAGACGAGGAGGCTAATGAAAAACTGTTTTTT,CAWSLDEEANEKLFF
TRBD2,TRBJ2-1,TRBV29-1,.,TGCAGCGTTGAACCGACTAGCGGAAATGAGCAGTTCTTC,CSVEPTSGNEQFF
.,TRBJ2-2,TRBV4-1,once,TGCGCCAGCAGCGACCGCACCAGGGATGGGACCGGGGAGCTGTTTTTT,CASSDRTRDGTGELFF
TRBD1,TRBJ1-6,TRBV19,.,TGTGCCAGTAGTAACGACAGGGCCCCCTATAATTCACCCCTCCACTTT,CASSNDRAPYNSPLHF
TRBD2,TRBJ2-1,TRBV19,few,TGTGCCAGTAGCCCTCGTGCGGGGGGGGGCTACAATGAGCAGTTCTTC,CASSPRAGGGYNEQFF
.,TRBJ2-7,TRBV13,.,TGTGCCAGCAGCAAGGGACTCCAGCACGAGCAGTACTTC,CASSKGLQHEQYF
.,TRBJ2-1,TRBV6-5,.,TGTGCCAGCAGTCAGGATTTCGACAATGAGCAGTTCTTC,CASSQDFDNEQFF
.,TRBJ2-1,TRBV20-1,.,TGCAGTGCTAGTCCGCGTAGCTCCTACAATGAGCAGTTCTTC,CSASPRSSYNEQFF
.,TRBJ1-4,TRBV28,.,TGTGCCAGCAGTCCGAACAGGGTTAATGAAAAACTGTTTTTT,CASSPNRVNEKLFF
TRBD2,TRBJ2-2,TRBV6-2/TRBV6-3,.,TGTGCCAGCAGTTATGCCCCTACACTAGCGACGAACACCGGGGAGCTGTTTTTT,CASSYAPTLATNTGELFF
.,TRBJ2-6,TRBV6-5,.,TGTGCCAGCAGTTACGGTCTAGCGGGGGCCAACGTCCTGACTTTC,CASSYGLAGANVLTF
.,TRBJ1-1,TRBV6-5,.,TGTGCCAGCAGCCCGGGCAGGGCTACTGAAGCTTTCTTT,CASSPGRATEAFF
.,TRBJ2-7,TRBV9,.,TGTGCCAGCAGCCAAGGGGGAGGGGGAGACTACGAGCAGTACTTC,CASSQGGGGDYEQYF
.,TRBJ1-2,TRBV6-6,.,TGTGCCAGCAGTTTCAGGGGACCCAATGGCTACACCTTC,CASSFRGPNGYTF
.,TRBJ1-5,TRBV19,.,TGTGCCAGTAGTAAATCAAGCAATCAGCCCCAGCATTTT,CASSKSSNQPQHF
TRBD1,TRBJ1-5,TRBV12-5,many,TGTGCTAGTGGTCCCGAGGGGGCGGTACAGCCCCAGCATTTT,CASGPEGAVQPQHF
.,TRBJ1-1,TRBV19,.,TGTGCCAGTAGCTTTGGACAGAACACTGAAGCTTTCTTT,CASSFGQNTEAFF
TRBD2,TRBJ2-1,TRBV6-2/TRBV6-3,.,TGTGCCAGCAGCTTGCGCGGGAGAGTGATGGATGAGCAGTTCTTC,CASSLRGRVMDEQFF
TRBD1,TRBJ1-4,TRBV28,.,TGTGCCAGCAGGCGCCCGGGACAGGCTGCAACTAATGAAAAACTGTTTTTT,CASRRPGQAATNEKLFF
TRBD1,TRBJ1-1,TRBV14,.,TGTGCCAGCAGCCAAGATAGGGGGCCCTTTGAAGCTTTCTTT,CASSQDRGPFEAFF
TRBD2,TRBJ2-2,TRBV9,.,TGTGCCAGCAGCGTTAGCGGGGGGGCCTCCGGGGAGCTGTTTTTT,CASSVSGGASGELFF
.,TRBJ2-7,TRBV21-1,.,TGTGCCAGCAGCAAAGTACTCGGACGGAGGATAGGCTCCTACTCCCACGAGCAGTACTTC,CASSKVLGRRIGSYSHEQYF
.,TRBJ1-1,TRBV5-1,.,TGCGCCAGCAGCTTGGCCTCACAGGGCCCGAACACTGAAGCTTTCTTT,CASSLASQGPNTEAFF
TRBD1,TRBJ1-2,TRBV3-1/TRBV3-2,.,TGTGCCAGCAGCCAAGGACAGGGCGCTGGCTACACCTTC,CASSQGQGAGYTF
.,TRBJ1-3,TRBV6-5,.,TGTGCCAGCAGTTACGAGCGCGGAAACACCATATATTTT,CASSYERGNTIYF
.,TRBJ1-1,TRBV11-2,.,TGTGCCAGCAGCTTAGGAGCTCTTGTCGGGGGGAGGAACACTGAAGCTTTCTTT,CASSLGALVGGRNTEAFF
.,TRBJ1-5,TRBV3-1/TRBV3-2,once,TGTGCCAGCAGCCAAGCTACGGGACAGCCCCAGCATTTT,CASSQATGQPQHF
.,TRBJ1-1,TRBV7-9,.,TGTGCCAGCAGCTTATTTGCAGGGGTTAGTACTGAAGCTTTCTTT,CASSLFAGVSTEAFF
.,TRBJ1-5,TRBV7-8,.,TGTGCCAGCAGCCGGGGGGGGTGGCAGCCCCAGCATTTT,CASSRGGWQPQHF
.,TRBJ2-7,TRBV5-4,.,TGTGCCAGCAGCTTGGCGGTTCGGTCAGGGGCTTCCGAGCAGTACTTC,CASSLAVRSGASEQYF
TRBD2,TRBJ2-7,TRBV10-2,.,TGCGCCAGCAGTGAGACGGGACTAGCGGGAGAGGAGTACTTC,CASSETGLAGEEYF
.,TRBJ1-1,TRBV7-9,.,TGTGCCAGCAGCTTAGTCCGACAGCCAGATGAAGCTTTCTTT,CASSLVRQPDEAFF
TRBD1,TRBJ1-2,TRBV7-9,.,TGTGCCAGCAGCTTAGTGGGACAGGGGGCGGACACGAGGTATGGCTACACCTTC,CASSLVGQGADTRYGYTF
TRBD1,TRBJ2-5,TRBV9,.,TGTGCCAGCAGCCCCCGGACAGGGGAAGAGACCCAGTACTTC,CASSPRTGEETQYF